What follows are 2 T cell receptor beta chains derived from one specimen sequenced in a study of T-cell reconstitution after alpha-beta-depleted transplantation in children. Unique molecular identifiers featured in how the TCRbeta library was prepared. TCRdb ran MiXCR on the PCR reads and lists one entry per CDR3 protein. The sample lists approximately 47,000 distinct CDR3 sequences; under 60% were seen once. The sample in question was peripheral blood, obtained before TCRalphabeta/CD19-depleted stem cell transplant. All receptors derive from a boy younger than two with SCID, due to receive a stem cell transplant.

This clonotype was detected only once. V and J are TRBV6-2 or TRBV6-3 and TRBJ2-3; a possible D gene is TRBD1 (5 bases). The germline CDR1 and CDR2 sequences are MNHEY and SVGEGT. V was cut by 0 bases and J by 5 bases, with 9 bases left in between. The CDR3 totals 14 residues. DNA for the CDR3: TGTGCCAGCAGTTACTCGTCAGGGATAGATACGCAGTATTTT. Its protein is CASSYSSGIDTQYF.

The chain carries TRBV19 and TRBJ2-7; D unclear. The germline V and J ends were trimmed by 10 bases and 2 bases, with 21 bases remaining between them. The CDR3 spans 15 residues. Per germline, CDR1 LNHDA and CDR2 SQIVND (reference sequence). CDR3 in DNA: TGTGCCACCTCACCCGTAACAGCTTGGGCCTACGAGCAGTACTTC. As protein: CATSPVTAWAYEQYF.